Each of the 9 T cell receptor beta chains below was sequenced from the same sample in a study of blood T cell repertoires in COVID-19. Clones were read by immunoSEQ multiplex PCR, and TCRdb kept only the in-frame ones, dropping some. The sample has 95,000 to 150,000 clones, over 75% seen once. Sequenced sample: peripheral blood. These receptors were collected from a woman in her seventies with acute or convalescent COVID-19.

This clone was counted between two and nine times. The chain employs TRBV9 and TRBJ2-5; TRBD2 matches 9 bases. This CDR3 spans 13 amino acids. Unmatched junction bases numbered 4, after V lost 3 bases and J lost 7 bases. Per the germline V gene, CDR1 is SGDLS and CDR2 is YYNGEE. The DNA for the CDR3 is TGTGCCAGCAGCGGCTTTAGCGGGGGGACCCAGTACTTC. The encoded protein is CASSGFSGGTQYF.

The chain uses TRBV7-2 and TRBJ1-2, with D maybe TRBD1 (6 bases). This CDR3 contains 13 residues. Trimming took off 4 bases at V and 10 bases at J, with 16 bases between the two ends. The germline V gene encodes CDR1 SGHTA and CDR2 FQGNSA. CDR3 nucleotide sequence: TGTGCCAGCAGCTCGCAGGGGCAGGGTTCCTACACCTTC. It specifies CASSSQGQGSYTF.

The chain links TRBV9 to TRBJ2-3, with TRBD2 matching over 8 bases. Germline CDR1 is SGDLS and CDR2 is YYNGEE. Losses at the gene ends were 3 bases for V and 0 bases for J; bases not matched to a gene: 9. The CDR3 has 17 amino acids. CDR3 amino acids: CASSAGWRGASTDTQYF. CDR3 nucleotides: TGTGCCAGCAGCGCCGGTTGGCGGGGGGCAAGCACAGATACGCAGTATTTT.

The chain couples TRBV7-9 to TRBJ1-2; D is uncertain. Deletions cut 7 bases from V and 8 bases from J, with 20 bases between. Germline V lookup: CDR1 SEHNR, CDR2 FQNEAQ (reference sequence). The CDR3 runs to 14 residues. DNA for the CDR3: TGTGCCAGCATCCCTCCGGGGATTTTGGACGGCTACACCTTC. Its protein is CASIPPGILDGYTF.

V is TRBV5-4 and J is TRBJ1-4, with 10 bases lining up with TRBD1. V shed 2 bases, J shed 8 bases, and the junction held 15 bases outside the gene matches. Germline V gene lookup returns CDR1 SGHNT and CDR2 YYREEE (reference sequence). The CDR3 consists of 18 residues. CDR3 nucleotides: TGTGCCAGCAGCTTTCGAACACAGGGACAGGGGTTTGGCGAAAAACTGTTTTTT. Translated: CASSFRTQGQGFGEKLFF.

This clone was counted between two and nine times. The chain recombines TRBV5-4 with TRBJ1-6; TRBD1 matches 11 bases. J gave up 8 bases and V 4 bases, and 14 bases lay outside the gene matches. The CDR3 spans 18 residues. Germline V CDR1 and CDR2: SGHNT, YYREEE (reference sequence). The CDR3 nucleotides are TGTGCCAGCAGCGGTCCGGGACAGGGGGTCAGAGGGGATTCACCCCTCCACTTT. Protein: CASSGPGQGVRGDSPLHF.

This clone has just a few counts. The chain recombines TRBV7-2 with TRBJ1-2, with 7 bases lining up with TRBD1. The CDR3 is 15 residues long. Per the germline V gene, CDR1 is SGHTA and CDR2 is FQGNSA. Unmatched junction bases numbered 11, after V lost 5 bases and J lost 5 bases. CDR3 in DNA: TGTGCCAGCAGCGCACGGGGGGGGACAGATTATGGCTACACCTTC. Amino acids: CASSARGGTDYGYTF.

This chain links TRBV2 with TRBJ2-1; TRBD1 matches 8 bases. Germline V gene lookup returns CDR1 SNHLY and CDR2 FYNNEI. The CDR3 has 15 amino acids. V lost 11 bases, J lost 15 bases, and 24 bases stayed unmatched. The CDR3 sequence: CAFYLLPGQDLSWFF. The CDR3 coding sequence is TGTGCCTTCTACTTACTTCCGGGACAGGACTTATCCTGGTTCTTC.

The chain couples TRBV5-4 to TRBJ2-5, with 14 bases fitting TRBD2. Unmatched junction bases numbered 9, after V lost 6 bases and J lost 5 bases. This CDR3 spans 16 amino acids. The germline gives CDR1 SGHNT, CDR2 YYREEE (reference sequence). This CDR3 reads CASKPGTSGGGETQYF. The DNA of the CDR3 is TGTGCCAGCAAACCCGGGACTAGCGGGGGCGGGGAGACCCAGTACTTC.